The rows below give T cell receptor beta chains drawn from one sample of a study of shared clonotypes between healthy human individuals. Libraries were prepared by immunoSEQ multiplex PCR; TCRdb keeps only in-frame clonotypes and omits some of them. The data hold about 820,000 clones, with 85% to 95% observed a single time. Sequenced material: naive CD8+ T cells sorted from blood. The receptors shown here come from a man aged 25-45 years in good health. Each CDR3 is given with its conserved first and last residue. The order of the fields is D gene, V gene, J gene, clone size, CDR3 DNA, CDR3 protein. D genes are given only for firm matches. The size field is filled for only some rows; it gives once, few, many or a size class.

TRBD1	TRBV2	TRBJ2-1	NA	TGTGCCAGCAGTGCTTACGACAGGGGGCTCAATGAGCAGTTCTTC	CASSAYDRGLNEQFF
TRBD1	TRBV7-9	TRBJ1-4	NA	TGTGCCAGCAGCAACGGACAGGCCCTTGCAACTAATGAAAAACTGTTTTTT	CASSNGQALATNEKLFF
NA	TRBV11-2	TRBJ2-7	NA	TGTGCCAGCAGCTTAGCCGGGTCCTACGAGCAGTACTTC	CASSLAGSYEQYF
NA	TRBV7-2	TRBJ1-3	NA	TGTGCCAGCAGCCGACCGGGGATTGGAAACACCATATATTTT	CASSRPGIGNTIYF
TRBD1	TRBV18	TRBJ2-6	NA	TGTGCCAGCTCACCAAGGGGTATCTGGGACAGCTCTGGGGCCAACGTCCTGACTTTC	CASSPRGIWDSSGANVLTF
NA	TRBV7-3	TRBJ1-4	few	TGTGCCAGCAGCGCAGGGGCCGGGGAAAAACTGTTTTTT	CASSAGAGEKLFF
NA	TRBV27	TRBJ2-1	NA	TGTGCCAGCAGTTTAGGGGCAGGGATACCCAATGAGCAGTTCTTC	CASSLGAGIPNEQFF
TRBD2	TRBV29-1	TRBJ2-1	NA	TGCAGCGTCTCCGGGACTAGCGGGAGCTCCTACAATGAGCAGTTCTTC	CSVSGTSGSSYNEQFF
NA	TRBV30	TRBJ2-7	once	TGTGCCTGGAGTCTCACTAGGAGAGGGAATCGGAACGAGCAGTACTTC	CAWSLTRRGNRNEQYF
TRBD1	TRBV7-7	TRBJ2-1	NA	TGTGCTAGCAGCCCCCTGACAGGGCACATCCAATTTAACAATGAGCAGTTCTTC	CASSPLTGHIQFNNEQFF
NA	TRBV7-6	TRBJ1-1	NA	TGTGCCAGCAGCTTAGCGGAAGGGCTGGACACTGAAGCTTTCTTT	CASSLAEGLDTEAFF